The sequence of this T cell receptor (beta chain) was determined in a study of blood T cell repertoires in COVID-19. V gave up 3 bases and J gave up 4 bases, with 12 bases separating them. The V gene's germline CDR1 is ENHRY and CDR2 SYGVKD. The CDR3 sequence is 14 residues long. Produced via immunoSEQ multiplex PCR; TCRdb's table is partial and in-frame only. Of about 270,000 clones in the sample, 86% were seen once. The clonotype originates from a woman under 30 who had recovered from COVID-19. The sequenced sample consisted of PBMCs or T cells enriched from blood (not recorded which). The genes are TRBV10-3 and TRBJ1-1, with TRBD1 as a possible D gene (5 bases). CDR3 protein: CAISEGAVGTEAFF. The CDR3 nucleotides read TGTGCCATCAGTGAAGGGGCGGTGGGCACTGAAGCTTTCTTT.